This TCR beta chain was recorded in a study of technical replicates of blood from a few donors. Only in-frame clones appear in the TCRdb table, and some are missing; sequencing was by immunoSEQ multiplex PCR. In the table there are more than 75,000 clones, approximately 93% of which are singletons. Specimen: T cells isolated from PBMCs. The sequence was collected from a human donor in good health.

For the CDR3, the DNA is TGTGCCAGCAGAGATACAGGGTCCAATCAGCCCCAGCATTTT. Protein: CASRDTGSNQPQHF. This sequence joins TRBV27 and TRBJ1-5; perhaps TRBD1 as D (6 bases). V was clipped by 6 bases and J by 3 bases, with 12 bases between them. Germline V lookup: CDR1 MNHEY, CDR2 SMNVEV (reference sequence). This CDR3 contains 14 residues.